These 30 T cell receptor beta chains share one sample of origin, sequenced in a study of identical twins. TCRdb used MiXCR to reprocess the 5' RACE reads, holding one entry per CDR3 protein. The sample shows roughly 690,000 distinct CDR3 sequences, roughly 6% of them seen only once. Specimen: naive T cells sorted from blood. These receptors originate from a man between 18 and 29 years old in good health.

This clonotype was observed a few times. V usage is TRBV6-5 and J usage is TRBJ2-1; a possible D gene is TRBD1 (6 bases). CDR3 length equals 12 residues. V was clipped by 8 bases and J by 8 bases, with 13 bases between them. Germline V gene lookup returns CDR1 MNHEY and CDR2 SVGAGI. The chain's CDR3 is CASQRRGYEQFF. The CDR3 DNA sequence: TGTGCCAGCCAGCGTAGGGGGTATGAGCAGTTCTTC.

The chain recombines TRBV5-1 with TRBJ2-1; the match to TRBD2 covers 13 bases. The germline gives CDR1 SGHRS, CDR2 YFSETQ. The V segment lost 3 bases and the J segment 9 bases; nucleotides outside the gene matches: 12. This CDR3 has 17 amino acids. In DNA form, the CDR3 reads TGCGCCAGCAGCTCAAGACTAGCGGGAGGACCACATGGTGAGCAGTTCTTC. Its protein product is CASSSRLAGGPHGEQFF.

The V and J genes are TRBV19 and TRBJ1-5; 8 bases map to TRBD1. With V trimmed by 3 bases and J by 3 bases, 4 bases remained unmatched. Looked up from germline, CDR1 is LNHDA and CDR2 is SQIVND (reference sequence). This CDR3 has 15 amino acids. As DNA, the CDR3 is TGTGCCAGTAGTATGGGGACAGGCCCCAATCAGCCCCAGCATTTT. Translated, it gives CASSMGTGPNQPQHF.

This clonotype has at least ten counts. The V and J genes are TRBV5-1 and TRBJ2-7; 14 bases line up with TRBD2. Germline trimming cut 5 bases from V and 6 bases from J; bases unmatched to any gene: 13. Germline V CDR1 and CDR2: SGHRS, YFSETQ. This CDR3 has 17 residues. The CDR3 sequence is CASSFLPGLAGVCEQYF. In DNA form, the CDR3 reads TGCGCCAGCAGTTTTCTTCCGGGACTAGCGGGAGTCTGCGAGCAGTACTTC.

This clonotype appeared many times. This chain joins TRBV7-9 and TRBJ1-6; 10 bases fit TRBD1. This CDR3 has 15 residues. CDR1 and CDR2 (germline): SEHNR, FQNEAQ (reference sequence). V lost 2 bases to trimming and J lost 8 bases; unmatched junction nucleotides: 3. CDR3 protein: CASSLLGQGDSPLHF. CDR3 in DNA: TGTGCCAGCAGCTTACTAGGACAGGGGGATTCACCCCTCCACTTT. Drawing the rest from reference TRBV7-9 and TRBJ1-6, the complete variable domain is DTGVSQNPRHKITKRGQNVTFRCDPISEHNRLYWYRQTLGQGPEFLTYFQNEAQLEKSRLLSDRFSAERPKGSFSTLEIQRTEQGDSAMYLCASSLLGQGDSPLHFGNGTRLTVT.

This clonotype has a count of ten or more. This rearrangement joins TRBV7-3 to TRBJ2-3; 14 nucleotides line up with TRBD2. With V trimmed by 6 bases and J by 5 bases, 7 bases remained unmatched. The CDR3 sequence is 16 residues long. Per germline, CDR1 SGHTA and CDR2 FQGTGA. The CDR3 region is CASSRRLAGGGDTQYF. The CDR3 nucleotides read TGTGCCAGCAGTAGACGACTAGCGGGAGGGGGAGATACGCAGTATTTT.

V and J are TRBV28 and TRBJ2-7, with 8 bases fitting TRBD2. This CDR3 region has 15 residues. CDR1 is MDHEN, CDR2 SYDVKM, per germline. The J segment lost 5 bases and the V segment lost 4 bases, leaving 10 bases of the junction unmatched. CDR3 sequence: CASSSKAGAGNEQYV. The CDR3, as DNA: TGTGCCAGCAGTTCTAAAGCGGGAGCCGGCAACGAGCAGTACGTC.

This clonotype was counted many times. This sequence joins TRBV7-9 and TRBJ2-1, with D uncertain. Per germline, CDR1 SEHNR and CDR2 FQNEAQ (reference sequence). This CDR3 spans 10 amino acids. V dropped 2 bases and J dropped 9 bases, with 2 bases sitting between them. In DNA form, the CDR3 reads TGTGCCAGCAGCTTACTTGAGCAGTTCTTC. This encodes CASSLLEQFF.

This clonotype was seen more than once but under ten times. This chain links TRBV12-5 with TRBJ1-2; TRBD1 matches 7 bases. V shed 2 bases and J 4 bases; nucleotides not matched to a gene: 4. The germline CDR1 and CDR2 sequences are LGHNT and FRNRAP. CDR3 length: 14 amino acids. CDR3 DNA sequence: TGTGCTAGTGGTTTGACGGGACAGATCTATGGCTACACCTTC. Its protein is CASGLTGQIYGYTF.

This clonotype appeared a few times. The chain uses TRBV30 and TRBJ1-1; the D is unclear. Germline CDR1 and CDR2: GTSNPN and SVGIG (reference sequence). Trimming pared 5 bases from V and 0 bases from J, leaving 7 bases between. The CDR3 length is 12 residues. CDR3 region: CAWGRVNTEAFF. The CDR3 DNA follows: TGTGCCTGGGGACGGGTGAACACTGAAGCTTTCTTT.

For the CDR3, the DNA is TGCGCCAGCAGCTTGGGTCTAGCGGGAAAGCATGGGTCCTACGAGCAGTACGTC. It is translated as CASSLGLAGKHGSYEQYV. The V call is TRBV5-1, the J call TRBJ2-7; 9 bases agree with TRBD2. V gave up 0 bases and J gave up 1 base; unmatched junction bases: 11. The CDR3 runs to 18 residues. The germline gives CDR1 SGHRS, CDR2 YFSETQ.

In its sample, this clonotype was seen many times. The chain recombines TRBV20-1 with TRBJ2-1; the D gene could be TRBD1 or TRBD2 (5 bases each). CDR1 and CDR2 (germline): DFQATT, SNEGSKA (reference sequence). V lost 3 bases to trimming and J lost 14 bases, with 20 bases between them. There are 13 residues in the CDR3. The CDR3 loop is CSASPVGAGDEFF. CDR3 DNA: TGCAGTGCTAGTCCGGTAGGGGCCGGGGACGAGTTCTTC.

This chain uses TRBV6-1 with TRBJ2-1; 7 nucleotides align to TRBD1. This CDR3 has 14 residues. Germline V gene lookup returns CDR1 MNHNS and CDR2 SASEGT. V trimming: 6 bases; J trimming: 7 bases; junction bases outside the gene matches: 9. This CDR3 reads CASRGRTGSNEQFF. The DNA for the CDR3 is TGTGCCAGCAGGGGCCGGACAGGTTCGAATGAGCAGTTCTTC.

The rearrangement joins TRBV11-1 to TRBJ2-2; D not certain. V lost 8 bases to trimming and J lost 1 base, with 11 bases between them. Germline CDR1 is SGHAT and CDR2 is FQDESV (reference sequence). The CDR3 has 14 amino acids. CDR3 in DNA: TGTGCCAGCTACAGTGTTGGGAACACCGGGGAGCTGTTTTTT. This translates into CASYSVGNTGELFF.

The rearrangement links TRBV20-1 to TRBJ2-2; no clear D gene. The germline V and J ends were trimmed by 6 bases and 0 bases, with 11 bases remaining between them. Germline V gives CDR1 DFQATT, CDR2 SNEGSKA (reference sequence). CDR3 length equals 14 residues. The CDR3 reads CSATDGTNTGELFF. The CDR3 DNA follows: TGCAGTGCCACCGACGGAACGAACACCGGGGAGCTGTTTTTT.

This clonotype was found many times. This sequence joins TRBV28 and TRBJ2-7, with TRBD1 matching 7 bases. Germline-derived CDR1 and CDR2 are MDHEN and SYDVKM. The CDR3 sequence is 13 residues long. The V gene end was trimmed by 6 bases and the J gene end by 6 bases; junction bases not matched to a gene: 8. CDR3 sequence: CASSIDRVGEQYF. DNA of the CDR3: TGTGCCAGCAGCATTGACAGGGTCGGCGAGCAGTACTTC.

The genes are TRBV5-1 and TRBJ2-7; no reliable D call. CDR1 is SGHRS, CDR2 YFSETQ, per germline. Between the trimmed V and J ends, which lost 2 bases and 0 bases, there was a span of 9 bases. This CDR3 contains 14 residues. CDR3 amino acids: CASSLATDSYEQYF. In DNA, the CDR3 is TGCGCCAGCAGCTTAGCGACGGACTCCTACGAGCAGTACTTC. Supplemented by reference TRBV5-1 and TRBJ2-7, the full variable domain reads KAGVTQTPRYLIKTRGQQVTLSCSPISGHRSVSWYQQTPGQGLQFLFEYFSETQRNKGNFPGRFSGRQFSNSRSEMNVSTLELGDSALYLCASSLATDSYEQYFGPGTRLTVT.

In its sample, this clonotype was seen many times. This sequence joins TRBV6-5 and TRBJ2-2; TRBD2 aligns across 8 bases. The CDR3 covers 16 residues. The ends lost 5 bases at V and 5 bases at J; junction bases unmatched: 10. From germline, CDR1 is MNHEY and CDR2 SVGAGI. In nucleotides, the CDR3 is TGTGCCAGCAGTAACTATGCGGGAGGAATAACCGGGGAGCTGTTTTTT. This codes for CASSNYAGGITGELFF.

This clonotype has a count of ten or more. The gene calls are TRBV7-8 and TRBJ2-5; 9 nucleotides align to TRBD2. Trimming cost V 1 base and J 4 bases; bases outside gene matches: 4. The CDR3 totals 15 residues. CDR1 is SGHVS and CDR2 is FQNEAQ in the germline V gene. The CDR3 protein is CASSLVSGRLETQYF. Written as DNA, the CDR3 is TGTGCCAGCAGCTTAGTTAGCGGGAGATTAGAGACCCAGTACTTC.

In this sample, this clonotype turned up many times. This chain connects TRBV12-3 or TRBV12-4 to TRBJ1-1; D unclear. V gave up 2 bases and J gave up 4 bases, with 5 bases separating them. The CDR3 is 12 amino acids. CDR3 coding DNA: TGTGCCAGCAGTTTACTTAGCACTGAAGCTTTCTTT. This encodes CASSLLSTEAFF.

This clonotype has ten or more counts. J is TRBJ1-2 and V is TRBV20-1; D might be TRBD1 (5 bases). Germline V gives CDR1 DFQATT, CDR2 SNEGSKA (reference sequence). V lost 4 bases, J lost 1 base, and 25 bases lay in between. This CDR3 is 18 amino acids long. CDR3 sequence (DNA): TGCAGTGCTACTCCCGTTGGTTCAGGCGGGGGGTTTAACTATGGCTACACCTTC. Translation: CSATPVGSGGGFNYGYTF.

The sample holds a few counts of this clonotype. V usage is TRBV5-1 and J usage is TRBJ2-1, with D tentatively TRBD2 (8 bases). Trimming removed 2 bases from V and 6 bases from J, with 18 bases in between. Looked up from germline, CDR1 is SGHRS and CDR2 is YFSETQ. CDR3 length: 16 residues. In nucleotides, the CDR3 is TGCGCCAGCAGCTTCCAACAGGGGACTAGAATCAATGAGCAGTTCTTC. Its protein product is CASSFQQGTRINEQFF. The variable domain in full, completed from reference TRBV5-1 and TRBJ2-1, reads KAGVTQTPRYLIKTRGQQVTLSCSPISGHRSVSWYQQTPGQGLQFLFEYFSETQRNKGNFPGRFSGRQFSNSRSEMNVSTLELGDSALYLCASSFQQGTRINEQFFGPGTRLTVL.

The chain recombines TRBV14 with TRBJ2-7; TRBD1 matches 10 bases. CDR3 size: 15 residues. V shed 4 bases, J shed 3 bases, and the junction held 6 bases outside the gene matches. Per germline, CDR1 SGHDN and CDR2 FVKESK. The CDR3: CASSLSTGGNYEQYF. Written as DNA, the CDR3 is TGTGCCAGCAGCCTTTCGACAGGGGGCAACTACGAGCAGTACTTC.

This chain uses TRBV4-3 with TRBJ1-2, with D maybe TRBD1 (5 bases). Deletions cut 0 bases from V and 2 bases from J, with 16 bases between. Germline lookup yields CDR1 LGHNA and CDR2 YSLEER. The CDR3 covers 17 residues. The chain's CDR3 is CASSQEISRGRNYGYTF. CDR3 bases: TGCGCCAGCAGCCAAGAAATTTCGAGGGGAAGGAACTATGGCTACACCTTC.

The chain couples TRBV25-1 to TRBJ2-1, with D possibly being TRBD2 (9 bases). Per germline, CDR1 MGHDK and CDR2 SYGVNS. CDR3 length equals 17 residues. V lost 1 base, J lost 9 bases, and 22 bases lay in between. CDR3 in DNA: TGTGCCAGCAGTGAATCGCAGGGGGCGGGAGGGCCGGGTGAGCAGTTCTTC. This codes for CASSESQGAGGPGEQFF.

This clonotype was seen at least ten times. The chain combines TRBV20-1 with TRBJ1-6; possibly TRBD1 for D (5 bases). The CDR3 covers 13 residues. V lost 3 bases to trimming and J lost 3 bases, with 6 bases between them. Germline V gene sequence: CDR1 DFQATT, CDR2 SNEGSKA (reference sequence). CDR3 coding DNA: TGCAGTGCTAGCGACAGCTATAATTCACCCCTCCACTTT. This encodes CSASDSYNSPLHF.

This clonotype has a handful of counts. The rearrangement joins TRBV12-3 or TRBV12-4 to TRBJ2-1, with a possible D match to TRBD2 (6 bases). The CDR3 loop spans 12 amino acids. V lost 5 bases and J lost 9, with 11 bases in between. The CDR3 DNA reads TGTGCCAGCAGTCTGCGGGAAATTGAGCAGTTCTTC. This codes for CASSLREIEQFF.

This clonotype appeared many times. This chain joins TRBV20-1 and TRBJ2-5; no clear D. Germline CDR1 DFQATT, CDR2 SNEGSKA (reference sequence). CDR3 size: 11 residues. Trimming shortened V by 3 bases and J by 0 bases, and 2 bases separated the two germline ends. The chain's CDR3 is CSARNQETQYF. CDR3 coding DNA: TGCAGTGCTAGGAACCAAGAGACCCAGTACTTC.

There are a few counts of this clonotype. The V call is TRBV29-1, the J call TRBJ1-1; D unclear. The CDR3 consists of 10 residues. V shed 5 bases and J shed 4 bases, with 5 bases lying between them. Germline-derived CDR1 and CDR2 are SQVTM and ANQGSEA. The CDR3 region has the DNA TGCAGCGTTCGGAGCACTGAAGCTTTCTTT. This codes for CSVRSTEAFF.

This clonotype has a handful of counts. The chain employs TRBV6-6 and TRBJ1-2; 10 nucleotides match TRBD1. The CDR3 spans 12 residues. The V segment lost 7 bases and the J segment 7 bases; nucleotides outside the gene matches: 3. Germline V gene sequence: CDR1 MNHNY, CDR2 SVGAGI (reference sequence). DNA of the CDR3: TGTGCCAGCAACGACAGGGGGCTTGGCTACACCTTC. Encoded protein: CASNDRGLGYTF.